These 10 T cell receptor beta chains came from one sample sequenced in a study of blood T cell repertoires in COVID-19. The table came from immunoSEQ multiplex PCR; TCRdb's copy has only in-frame clones and leaves some out. The sample holds some 180,000 clones, about 70% seen once. The specimen was peripheral blood. These receptors came from a woman in her forties or fifties with active or convalescent COVID-19.

V and J are TRBV6-2 or TRBV6-3 and TRBJ2-1; TRBD2 aligns across 14 bases. Germline trimming cut 6 bases from V and 9 bases from J; bases unmatched to any gene: 10. Germline CDR1 and CDR2: MNHEY and SVGEGT. The CDR3 is made up of 16 amino acids. This CDR3 reads CASSDIGTSGSGEQFF. CDR3 sequence (DNA): TGTGCCAGCAGCGACATAGGGACTAGCGGGAGTGGTGAGCAGTTCTTC.

The chain is built from TRBV7-2 and TRBJ1-6, with D possibly matching TRBD1 (5 bases). Germline V gene data show CDR1 as SGHTA and CDR2 as FQGNSA. The CDR3 loop spans 15 amino acids. V lost 10 bases to trimming and J lost 0 bases, with 13 bases between them. The DNA for the CDR3 is TGTGCCATCTCAGGGCAAAGCTCCTATAATTCACCCCTCCACTTT. Translation gives CAISGQSSYNSPLHF. The full variable domain, in which reference TRBV7-2 and TRBJ1-6 provide the parts outside the CDR3, is GAGVSQSPSNKVTEKGKDVELRCDPISGHTALYWYRQSLGQGLEFLIYFQGNSAPDKSGLPSDRFSAERTGGSVSTLTIQRTQQEDSAVYLCAISGQSSYNSPLHFGNGTRLTVT.

The V and J genes are TRBV6-2 or TRBV6-3 and TRBJ2-7; 9 bases match TRBD1. The CDR3 extends over 15 amino acids. J lost 2 bases, V lost 4 bases, and 6 bases had no gene match. Per the germline V gene, CDR1 is MNHEY and CDR2 is SVGEGT. This CDR3 reads CASSWDREVPYEQYF. In DNA, the CDR3 is TGTGCCAGCAGTTGGGACAGGGAGGTCCCCTACGAGCAGTACTTC.

The CDR3 loop is CAWSFSSSGNTIYF. The CDR3 DNA sequence: TGTGCCTGGAGTTTTAGCAGCTCTGGAAACACCATATATTTT. The gene calls are TRBV30 and TRBJ1-3, with D unresolved. The CDR3 has 14 amino acids. Trimming took 2 bases from V and 0 from J, leaving 8 bases between them. Germline CDR1 is GTSNPN and CDR2 is SVGIG (reference sequence).

V usage is TRBV3-1 (or the pseudogene TRBV3-2) and J usage is TRBJ2-5; 11 positions match TRBD2. The CDR3 consists of 20 residues. Germline V gene lookup returns CDR1 LGHDT and CDR2 YNNKEL (reference sequence). Trimming at V came to 1 base and at J to 2 bases, leaving 15 bases not matched to a gene. This CDR3 is CASSQVGGTSGSGGQETQYF. The CDR3 nucleotides read TGTGCCAGCAGCCAAGTGGGTGGGACTAGCGGATCCGGGGGGCAAGAGACCCAGTACTTC.

V gene TRBV12-3 or TRBV12-4 combines with J gene TRBJ1-1; D is undetermined. This CDR3 region has 13 residues. Trimming took off 4 bases at V and 5 bases at J, with 11 bases between the two ends. CDR3: CASSSRPETEAFF. CDR3 sequence (DNA): TGTGCCAGCAGTTCCCGGCCGGAGACTGAAGCTTTCTTT.

This clone was seen more than once but under ten times. V is TRBV25-1 and J is TRBJ1-2, with TRBD1 identical over 8 bases. The trim removed 3 bases at V and 4 bases at J, leaving 4 bases unmatched. The length of the CDR3 is 14 residues. Germline V gives CDR1 MGHDK, CDR2 SYGVNS. CDR3 sequence: CASSDQGAVYGYTF. The CDR3 DNA sequence: TGTGCCAGCAGTGATCAGGGGGCTGTCTATGGCTACACCTTC.

J is TRBJ1-6 and V is TRBV2; 8 bases match TRBD1. The J segment lost 8 bases and the V segment lost 4 bases, leaving 10 bases of the junction unmatched. This CDR3 has 16 residues. Per germline, CDR1 SNHLY and CDR2 FYNNEI. In DNA, the CDR3 is TGTGCCAGCAGTGCTACATTCGACAGGGGTGATTCACCCCTCCACTTT. It yields the protein CASSATFDRGDSPLHF. Variable domain in full (rest from reference TRBV2 and TRBJ1-6): EPEVTQTPSHQVTQMGQEVILRCVPISNHLYFYWYRQILGQKVEFLVSFYNNEISEKSEIFDDQFSVERPDGSNFTLKIRSTKLEDSAMYFCASSATFDRGDSPLHFGNGTRLTVT.

J is TRBJ2-7 and V is TRBV7-2; D may be TRBD1 (6 bases). Trimming shortened V by 2 bases and J by 6 bases, and 14 bases separated the two germline ends. CDR1 and CDR2 from the germline V gene are SGHTA and FQGNSA. CDR3 length equals 14 residues. CDR3 sequence reads: CASSLNQGLGEQYF. As DNA, the CDR3 is TGTGCCAGCAGCTTAAATCAGGGGTTAGGCGAGCAGTACTTC.

The V gene is TRBV7-8, the J gene TRBJ2-2; D perhaps matches TRBD2 (6 bases). This CDR3 is 15 amino acids long. CDR1 SGHVS and CDR2 FQNEAQ come from the germline V gene. With 1 base removed from V and 7 bases from J, the gap between germline ends came to 13 bases. The CDR3: CASSLGWGGNGELFF. CDR3 in DNA: TGTGCCAGCAGCTTAGGGTGGGGCGGGAACGGGGAGCTGTTTTTT.